This entry describes one TCR beta chain. Its antigen is not yet known. No much larger clone is present one base from it, and per-base qualities are unavailable. The cohort comprised approximately 700 healthy bone marrow donors. Cohort members were all nominally healthy when sampled, although unrecorded immune exposures were likely present. The donor was CMV seronegative and was included in the group of about 400 seronegative cohort members. A peripheral blood sample was provided by each donor, and peripheral blood mononuclear cells were used for TCR beta sequencing. Genomic DNA was extracted from the blood cell samples with the Qiagen DNeasy Blood Extraction Kit. The protocol used for the library was the immunoSEQ multiplex PCR assay. A mixture of 60 forward primers for TCR Vbeta segments and 13 reverse primers for TCR Jbeta segments was used in the multiplex PCR. The CDR3 region of rearranged TCR beta genes was amplified from genomic DNA by a multiplex PCR assay. The Illumina HiSeq System was used to sequence the amplified TCR beta libraries as 87-base-pair reads. The study's processing was this. Across the roughly 670 repertoires, a later analysis counted 80 million or so unique TCR beta chains, roughly 11 million of which were shared by at least two donors. To remove PCR and sequencing errors, raw reads were error-corrected and collapsed into unique sequences using a nearest-neighbor algorithm that merged closely related sequences. CDR3 sequences were aligned to IMGT reference sequences to assign V, D and J gene segments. Each retained sequence needed at least a six-nucleotide match to both a V gene segment and a J gene segment. A rearrangement counted as productive if the CDR3 had no stop codons and remained in frame with V and J, and every other rearrangement counted as non-productive. Following IMGT convention, CDR3 was defined as the stretch from the second conserved V-encoded cysteine to the conserved J-encoded phenylalanine. The earlier analysis of about 530 of the donors excluded any sequence lacking an unambiguous match to a single V gene segment. An earlier analysis of about 600 of the donors called V segments functional above 56.7% productive rearrangements and segregating when the between-donor standard deviation exceeded 5%. A statistical classification framework was built to diagnose cytomegalovirus status from the catalog of TCR beta chain sequences. In a later analysis, V and J genes were assigned by comparing TCR nucleotide sequences against IMGT/GENE-DB human TR gene sequences. A later analysis assigned CDR3 sequences and most-parsimonious VDJ recombination scenarios with the TCRdist pipeline. In a later analysis, each TCR beta chain was defined by its CDR3 amino acid sequence together with its V-gene family, and reads lacking a unique V-gene family were excluded. In a later analysis, several hundred highly shared, low-generation-probability nucleotide sequences were removed to address suspected cross-contamination and a sequencing artifact. For each public chain, a later analysis derived a clonal expansion index from normalized ranks of inferred template counts within each repertoire. In a later analysis, generation probabilities were computed using a VDJ recombination model fitted to out-of-frame rearrangements, and the results were checked against IGoR. Hypergeometric tests were used in a later analysis to score TCR-TCR, TCR-HLA and TCR-CMV co-occurrence, with a repertoire-size bias correction applied to the TCR pairs. To estimate false discovery rates, a later analysis permuted the HLA or CMV assignments 20 times. In a later analysis, co-occurring TCRs were grouped using DBSCAN, and TCRdist sequence similarity was added for clustering within HLA-allele-positive subsets. Repertoires with fewer than 30,000 or more than 120,000 public chains were left out of co-occurrence clustering, as were about five repertoires with anomalous nucleotide sharing. TCRdb obtained this table from immuneACCESS and retained in-frame rearrangements with V and J assigned. These tables miss some clones; where compared with another copy, unresolved V genes account for less than half of the shortfall, and the remainder is unexplained. That table gives V, J and clone size, and the DNA gave D and trimming. Across this sample there are 310,000 or so clones, with 85% to 90% seen only once. The top ten clones comprise 2% to 3% of the sample.

This sample was included in a study of cytomegalovirus exposure and HLA in healthy donors (dated by TCRdb to 2016 to 2017). Looking at the study overall: According to an earlier analysis of 587 of the donors, 150 million to 200 million T cells yielded some 120 million unique TCR beta sequences and approximately 300 Gb of sequence data. HLA typing included class I and class II loci at four-digit resolution. Approximately 300 gigabases of sequencing data and roughly 90 million unique TCR sequences were included in an early release covering under 650 HLA-typed donors. A separate validation cohort of over a hundred different subjects was used in addition to the roughly 700-subject first cohort. Donor age, sex, ethnicity and CMV serostatus were compiled together with the repertoire data. In a later genetic analysis, genome-wide SNP genotypes for about 55% of the roughly 670 donors were used, and that subset was treated as a discovery cohort. In a later analysis, previously published TCR beta repertoires from several hundred donors were re-analyzed and high-resolution HLA genotyping was added so that TCR occurrence patterns could be studied. In an earlier analysis of 587 of the donors, high-throughput TCR beta sequencing was used to judge whether each TCR beta V gene segment behaved as functional or pseudogenic. Across some 400 genotyped donors of the cohort, an average of about 240,000 unique TCR beta nucleotide sequences per donor were sequenced, and 15% to 20% of those sequences were non-productive. Four or five DR-DQ haplotypes were treated as single units for association and clustering because of strong linkage in the cohort. To predict cytomegalovirus infection status, the study combined high-throughput TCR immunosequencing, statistical association of individual TCRs with disease status, and machine learning. The study aimed to test whether signatures of past pathogen exposure could be identified by cataloging public T cell receptors. Typing coverage varied by locus: roughly 629-630 donors for A, B, C, DRB1 and DQB1; around 560 for DQA1; nearly 610 for DPA1; 450 to 480 for DPB1. Rather than drawing on any new phenotypic data, the later analysis identified candidate immune exposures from TCR beta sequences and the way those sequences occurred across donors. The genetic ancestry cluster associated with self-reported Caucasian donors included 65% to 90% of the roughly 390 genotyped donors. All discovery cohort repertoires had been generated on a single sequencing platform. The study profiled the T cell repertoires of around 700 subjects by immunosequencing and related them to cytomegalovirus serostatus.

V has 6 bases trimmed and J has 5 bases trimmed; junction bases matching no gene number 8. The germline V gene (reference sequence) gives CDR1 as PRHDT and CDR2 as FYEKMQ. The CDR3 contains 14 residues, cysteine and phenylalanine counted. CDR3 DNA only is kept here, 42 bases in frame from base 1. The study at large found these results: A later analysis associated about 18,000 TCR beta sequences with specific HLA alleles at a false discovery rate of 0.05. In the study, around 160 TCR beta chains were listed as associated with cytomegalovirus. Presence/absence analyses assumed roughly uniform sequencing depth across donors, an assumption that may not hold. In a later analysis, TCR association rates were found to vary across HLA loci, with the most associated TCRs seen for DRB1 alleles and the fewest for HLA-C alleles. A further reported finding was that TCR beta sequences accurately predicted the HLA-A and HLA-B alleles for most subjects in the first cohort. A cluster of highly shared sequence variants was judged likely to be a technical artifact of the sequencing pipeline. Because some donors lacked HLA typing at each locus, the association tests relied only on the typed subset. Immune exposure information for the cohort was limited to CMV serostatus. When HLA alleles, especially DR and DQ, strongly co-occurred, TCR associations were difficult to assign to individual alleles. An association between a missense DCLRE1C variant and V-gene and J-gene trimming of TCR beta chains was found in a later genetic analysis and replicated in an independent cohort. According to the authors, the approach could potentially be generalized to other disease states and immunological phenotypes. The classifier was reported to diagnose cytomegalovirus status with high specificity and sensitivity in both the original and validation cohorts. A later analysis reported that several top co-occurrence clusters appeared linked to parvovirus B19, influenza, CMV and Epstein-Barr virus. Linkage disequilibrium might explain the correlated functional status among segregating V segments, but an unknown experimental factor could not be ruled out. Compared with the roughly 670-donor mean, donors in an Asian-associated ancestry cluster had fewer N-insertions in productive TCRs, according to a later genetic analysis. A later analysis found that HLA-associated TCR beta chains were more clonally expanded and had lower generation probabilities than equally common non-associated chains. The earlier analysis of some 560 of the donors excluded 15 to 20 rarely observed V segments, including chromosome 9 orphons, because counts were too low. In vitro tests confirmed that a few of the cytomegalovirus-associated TCR beta chains recognize cytomegalovirus antigens. Only TCR beta chains were sequenced in this cohort, and the absence of alpha or paired-chain data limited detectable features. Some IMGT-functional V segments, including TRBV6-2 and TRBV6-3, could not be told apart with the 87-base-pair reads, so those segments were excluded. While some public TCRs were present in many individuals, most TCR sequences turned up only very rarely across donors. An earlier analysis of 587 of the donors showed that most TCR beta V segments appeared in productive rearrangements either about 87% or about 30% of the time, which broadly matched IMGT annotations. A later analysis found that most CMV-associated TCR beta chains appeared HLA-restricted, with HLA associations seemingly driven largely by CMV exposure.

This receptor was obtained from a woman under 30 in good health and CMV-seronegative. Here the chain combines TRBV13 and TRBJ2-5, with 8 bases matching TRBD1. The sample comprised PBMCs. In nucleotide form, the sequence is TGTGCCAGCAGACTGGGACAGGTTGGCGAGACCCAGTACTTC. Its product reads: CASRLGQVGETQYF.